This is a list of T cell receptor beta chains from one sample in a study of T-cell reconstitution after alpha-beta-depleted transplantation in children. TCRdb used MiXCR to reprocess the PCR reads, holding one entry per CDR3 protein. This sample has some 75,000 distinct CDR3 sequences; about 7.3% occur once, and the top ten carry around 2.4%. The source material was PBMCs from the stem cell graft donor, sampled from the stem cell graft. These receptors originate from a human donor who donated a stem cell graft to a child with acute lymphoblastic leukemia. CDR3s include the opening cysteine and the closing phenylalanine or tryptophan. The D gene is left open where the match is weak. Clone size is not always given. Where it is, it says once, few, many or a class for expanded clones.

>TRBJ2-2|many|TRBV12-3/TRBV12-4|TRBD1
CASSSPKGQGDTGELFF
TGTGCCAGCAGTAGCCCGAAGGGGCAGGGGGACACCGGGGAGCTGTTTTTT
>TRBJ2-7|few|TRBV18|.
CASSSGTFLNEQYF
TGTGCCAGCTCATCCGGGACATTCCTTAACGAGCAGTACTTC
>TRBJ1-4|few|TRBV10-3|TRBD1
CAISEPGDRGGEKLFF
TGTGCCATCAGTGAGCCGGGGGACAGAGGGGGCGAAAAACTGTTTTTT
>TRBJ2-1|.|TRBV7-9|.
CASRKPSSNEQFF
TGTGCCAGCAGAAAGCCTTCCAGCAATGAGCAGTTCTTC
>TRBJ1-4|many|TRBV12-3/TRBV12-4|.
CASSPGAGEKLFF
TGTGCCAGCAGCCCCGGGGCGGGTGAAAAACTGTTTTTT
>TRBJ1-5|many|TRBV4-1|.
CASSQERVDQPQHF
TGCGCCAGCAGCCAAGAGAGAGTTGATCAGCCCCAGCATTTT
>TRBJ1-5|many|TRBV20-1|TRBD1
CSATDRGVYSNQPQHF
TGCAGTGCTACGGACAGGGGGGTATATAGCAATCAGCCCCAGCATTTT
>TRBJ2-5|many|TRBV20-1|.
CSARSVPEQETQYF
TGCAGTGCCCGGTCGGTGCCGGAGCAAGAGACCCAGTACTTC
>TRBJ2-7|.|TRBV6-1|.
CASSEGTMYF
TGTGCCAGCAGTGAAGGGACGATGTACTTC
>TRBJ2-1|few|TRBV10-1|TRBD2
CASMPSGGNEQFF
TGCGCCAGCATGCCTAGCGGGGGCAATGAGCAGTTCTTC
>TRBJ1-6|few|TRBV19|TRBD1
CASSRGQGSGSPLHF
TGTGCCAGTAGTAGGGGACAGGGATCAGGTTCACCCCTCCACTTT
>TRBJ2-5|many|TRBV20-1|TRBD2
CSARDAGGMETQYF
TGCAGTGCTAGAGACGCGGGGGGGATGGAGACCCAGTACTTC
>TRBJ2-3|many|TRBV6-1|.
CASSEGLGPDTQYF
TGTGCCAGCAGTGAAGGACTGGGGCCAGATACGCAGTATTTT
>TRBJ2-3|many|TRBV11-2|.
CASSLVAPGTQYF
TGTGCCAGCAGCTTAGTCGCCCCAGGTACGCAGTATTTT
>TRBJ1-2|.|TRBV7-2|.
CASSVYRDPGYTF
TGTGCCAGCAGCGTCTACAGGGATCCTGGCTACACCTTC
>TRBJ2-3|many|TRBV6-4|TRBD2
CASSDTGGPADTQYF
TGTGCCAGCAGTGACACGGGAGGGCCCGCAGATACGCAGTATTTT
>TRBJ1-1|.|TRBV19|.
CASTPGTLLTNTEAFF
TGTGCCAGTACCCCCGGGACCTTACTTACTAACACTGAAGCTTTCTTT
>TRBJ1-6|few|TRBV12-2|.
CASRLDRPGQGVLHF
TGTGCAAGTCGCTTAGACCGCCCGGGACAGGGGGTCCTCCACTTT
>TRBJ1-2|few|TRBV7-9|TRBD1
CASSSRGYGYTF
TGTGCCAGCAGCTCCAGGGGGTATGGCTACACCTTC
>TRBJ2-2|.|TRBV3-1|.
CASSLTRGPTGELFF
TGTGCCAGCAGCCTGACTAGGGGGCCCACCGGGGAGCTGTTTTTT
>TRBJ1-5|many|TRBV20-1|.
CSARVAGRSPNQPQHF
TGCAGTGCTAGAGTTGCGGGACGGAGCCCCAATCAGCCCCAGCATTTT
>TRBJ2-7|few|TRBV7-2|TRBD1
CASSRRGQAYEQYF
TGTGCCAGCAGCCGAAGGGGACAGGCCTACGAGCAGTACTTC
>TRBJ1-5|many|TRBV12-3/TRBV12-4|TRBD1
CASSGGISGTGASNQPQHF
TGTGCCAGCAGTGGCGGAATATCCGGGACAGGGGCGAGCAATCAGCCCCAGCATTTT
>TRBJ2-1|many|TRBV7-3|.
CASSSMDGVGNEQFF
TGTGCCAGCAGCTCGATGGACGGGGTGGGGAATGAGCAGTTCTTC
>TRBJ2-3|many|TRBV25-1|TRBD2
CASSGTSGGFSTDTQYF
TGTGCCAGCAGTGGGACTAGCGGGGGATTTAGCACAGATACGCAGTATTTT
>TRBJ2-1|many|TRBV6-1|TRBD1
CAIRGTVNNEQFF
TGTGCCATCAGGGGGACAGTCAACAATGAGCAGTTCTTC
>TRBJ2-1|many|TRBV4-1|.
CASSQSARARYNEQFF
TGCGCCAGCAGCCAATCGGCCAGGGCGAGGTACAATGAGCAGTTCTTC
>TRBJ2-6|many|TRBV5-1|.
CASSLGAGVTGANVLTF
TGCGCCAGCAGCTTGGGGGCAGGGGTAACTGGGGCCAACGTCCTGACTTTC
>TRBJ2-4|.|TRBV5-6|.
CASSLIPAKNIQYF
TGTGCCAGCAGCTTGATACCAGCTAAAAACATTCAGTACTTC
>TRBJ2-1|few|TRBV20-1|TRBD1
CSVPGTGGNEQFF
TGCAGTGTCCCCGGGACAGGGGGCAATGAGCAGTTCTTC
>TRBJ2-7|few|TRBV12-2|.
CASHDNHSPPHEQYF
TGTGCAAGTCACGACAATCACAGTCCTCCCCACGAGCAGTACTTC
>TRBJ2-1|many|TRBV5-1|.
CASSNRVDEQFF
TGCGCCAGCAGTAACAGGGTAGATGAGCAGTTCTTC
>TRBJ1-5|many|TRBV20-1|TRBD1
CSASIGTGNQPQHF
TGCAGTGCCAGTATCGGGACAGGGAATCAGCCCCAGCATTTT
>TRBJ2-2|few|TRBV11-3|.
CASSPREGPNTGELFF
TGTGCCAGCAGCCCGCGGGAAGGTCCGAACACCGGGGAGCTGTTTTTT
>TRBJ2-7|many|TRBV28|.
CASSQTGNEQYF
TGTGCCAGCAGCCAAACAGGTAACGAGCAGTACTTC
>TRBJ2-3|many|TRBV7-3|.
CASSLTGVAGTDTQYF
TGTGCCAGCAGCTTAACGGGGGTCGCGGGCACAGATACGCAGTATTTT
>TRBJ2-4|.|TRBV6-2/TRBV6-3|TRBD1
CASSYSGQGSDIQYF
TGTGCCAGCAGTTACTCGGGACAGGGAAGTGACATTCAGTACTTC
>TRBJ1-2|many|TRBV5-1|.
CASSLRPEHLYGYTF
TGCGCCAGCAGCTTGAGACCCGAACACTTATATGGCTACACCTTC
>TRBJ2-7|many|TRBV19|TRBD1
CASTPGTGPYEQYF
TGTGCCAGTACCCCCGGGACAGGGCCCTACGAGCAGTACTTC
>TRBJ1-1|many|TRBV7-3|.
CASSLRGPNTEAFF
TGTGCCAGCAGCCTCAGGGGCCCGAACACTGAAGCTTTCTTT
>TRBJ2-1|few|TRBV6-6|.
CASSKGGYEQFF
TGTGCCAGCAGTAAGGGCGGGTATGAGCAGTTCTTC
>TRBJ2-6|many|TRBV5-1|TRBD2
CASTMTSGGSGANVLTF
TGCGCCAGCACCATGACTAGCGGGGGCTCTGGGGCCAACGTCCTGACTTTC
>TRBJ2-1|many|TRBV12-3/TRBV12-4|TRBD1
CASLGQGARNRDNEQFF
TGTGCCAGCCTCGGACAGGGGGCGCGGAACAGGGACAATGAGCAGTTCTTC
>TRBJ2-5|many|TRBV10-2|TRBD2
CASSESSGAQETQYF
TGCGCCAGCAGTGAGTCAAGCGGGGCCCAAGAGACCCAGTACTTC
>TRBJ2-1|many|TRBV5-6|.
CASTLTPSTTQFF
TGTGCCAGCACCCTGACTCCCAGCACCACTCAGTTCTTC
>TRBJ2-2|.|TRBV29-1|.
CSVGGAGPGELFF
TGCAGCGTTGGAGGGGCTGGGCCCGGGGAGCTGTTTTTT
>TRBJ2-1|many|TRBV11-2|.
CASSPDLDKSSYNEQFF
TGTGCCAGCAGCCCCGACCTGGACAAGAGCTCCTACAATGAGCAGTTCTTC
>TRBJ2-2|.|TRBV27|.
CATRGTGELFF
TGTGCCACTAGGGGCACCGGGGAGCTGTTTTTT
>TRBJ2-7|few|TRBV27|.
CASSLYPPGKGDEQYF
TGTGCCAGCAGTTTATACCCGCCCGGGAAGGGGGACGAGCAGTACTTC
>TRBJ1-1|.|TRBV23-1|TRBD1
CASSHPKGQENTEAFF
TGCGCCAGCAGTCACCCCAAAGGACAGGAGAACACTGAAGCTTTCTTT
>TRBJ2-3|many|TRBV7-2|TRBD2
CASSQERGGTDTQYF
TGTGCCAGCAGCCAAGAGCGGGGGGGGACAGATACGCAGTATTTT
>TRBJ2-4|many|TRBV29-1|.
CSVVSPALGQNIQYF
TGCAGCGTTGTTTCCCCGGCATTGGGTCAAAACATTCAGTACTTC
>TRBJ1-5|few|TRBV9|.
CASSGSGDSNQPQHF
TGTGCCAGCAGCGGCTCCGGGGATAGCAATCAGCCCCAGCATTTT
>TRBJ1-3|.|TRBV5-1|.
CASSLVGGLTIFGNTIYF
TGCGCCAGCAGCCTGGTGGGGGGCCTAACCATCTTTGGAAACACCATATATTTT
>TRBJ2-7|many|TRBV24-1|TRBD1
CATSDPGQGNEQYF
TGTGCCACCAGTGACCCTGGACAGGGAAACGAGCAGTACTTC
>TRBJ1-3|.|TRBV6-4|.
CASSASVLGEGNTIYF
TGTGCCAGCAGTGCCTCCGTTCTAGGGGAAGGAAACACCATATATTTT
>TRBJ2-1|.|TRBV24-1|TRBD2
CATSDPGTSNEQFF
TGTGCCACCAGTGACCCCGGGACTAGCAATGAGCAGTTCTTC